This T cell receptor beta chain was documented in a study of identical twins. Study observations and caveats: Fewer insertions were carried by abundant cord blood beta clonotypes, but none was seen in memory repertoires. In zero-insertion analyses, partial confounding could arise from invariant MAIT and iNKT cells.

TCRdb analysed the 5' RACE reads with MiXCR anew, one entry per CDR3 protein. This sample has fewer than 650,000 distinct CDR3 sequences, with 9.6% found just once. Germline V gene data show CDR1 as MNHEY and CDR2 as SVGAGI. V gave up 3 bases and J gave up 3 bases; unmatched junction bases: 5. CDR3 length: 15 residues. All donors comprised healthy Caucasians. This clonotype was counted many times. Its target is unknown. These data were likewise used in another study, on yellow fever vaccine responses in identical twins.

The source of this sequence is a young woman in good health. The V call is TRBV6-5, the J call TRBJ2-7; the match to TRBD1 covers 10 bases. Sequencing was carried out using PBMCs. The CDR3 DNA follows: TGTGCCAGCAGTTATAGGGACAGGGGTGGCTACGAGCAGTACTTC. This gives the protein CASSYRDRGGYEQYF.